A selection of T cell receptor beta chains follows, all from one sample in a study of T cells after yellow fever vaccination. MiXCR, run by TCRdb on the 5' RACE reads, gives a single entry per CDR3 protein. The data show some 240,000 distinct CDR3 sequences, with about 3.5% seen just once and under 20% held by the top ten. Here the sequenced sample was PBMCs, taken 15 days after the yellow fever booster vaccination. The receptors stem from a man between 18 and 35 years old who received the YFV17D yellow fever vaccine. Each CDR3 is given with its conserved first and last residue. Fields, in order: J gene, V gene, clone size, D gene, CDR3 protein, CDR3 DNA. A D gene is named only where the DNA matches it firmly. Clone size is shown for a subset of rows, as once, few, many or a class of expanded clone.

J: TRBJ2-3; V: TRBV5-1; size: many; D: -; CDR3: CASSPNQGTDTQYF; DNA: TGCGCCAGCAGCCCTAACCAAGGCACAGATACGCAGTATTTT
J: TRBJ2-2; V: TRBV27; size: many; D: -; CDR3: CASSLLTGELFF; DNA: TGTGCCAGCAGTTTATTGACCGGGGAGCTGTTTTTT
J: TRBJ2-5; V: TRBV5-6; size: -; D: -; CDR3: CASSWGTGLKTQYF; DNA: TGTGCCAGCAGCTGGGGAACCGGGCTAAAGACCCAGTACTTC
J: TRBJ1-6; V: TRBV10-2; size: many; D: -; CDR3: CASSTGMTPLHF; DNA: TGCGCCAGCAGCACAGGGATGACGCCCCTCCACTTT
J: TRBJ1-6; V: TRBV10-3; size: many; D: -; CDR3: CATFDYGSYNSPLHF; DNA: TGTGCCACCTTCGATTATGGGTCCTATAATTCACCCCTCCACTTT
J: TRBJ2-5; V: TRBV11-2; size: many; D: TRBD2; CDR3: CASRRTSGGVPGWETQYF; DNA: TGTGCCAGCAGGCGTACTAGCGGGGGGGTCCCCGGCTGGGAGACCCAGTACTTC
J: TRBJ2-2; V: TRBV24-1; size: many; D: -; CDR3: CATSDWTNTGELFF; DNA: TGTGCCACCAGTGATTGGACGAACACCGGGGAGCTGTTTTTT
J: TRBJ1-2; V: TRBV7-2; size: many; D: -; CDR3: CASSPQADRRNYYGYTF; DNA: TGTGCCAGCAGCCCCCAAGCGGACAGACGAAACTACTATGGCTACACCTTC
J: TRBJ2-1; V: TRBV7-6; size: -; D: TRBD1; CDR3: CASSSPGTGGRDEQFF; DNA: TGTGCCAGCAGCTCCCCCGGGACAGGGGGCAGGGATGAGCAGTTCTTC
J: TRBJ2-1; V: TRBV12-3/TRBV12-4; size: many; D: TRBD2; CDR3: CASTPPPLAGYNEQFF; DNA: TGTGCCAGCACTCCTCCCCCACTAGCGGGCTACAATGAGCAGTTCTTC
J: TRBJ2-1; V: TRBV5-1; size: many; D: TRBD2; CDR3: CASRQLAGEKDEQFF; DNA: TGCGCCAGCCGACAACTAGCGGGGGAGAAGGATGAGCAGTTCTTC
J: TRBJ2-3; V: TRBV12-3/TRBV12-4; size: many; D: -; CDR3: CASGDGGGKDTQYF; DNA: TGTGCCAGCGGGGACGGGGGCGGGAAAGATACGCAGTATTTT
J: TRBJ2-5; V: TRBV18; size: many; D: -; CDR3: CASSPPRQKETQYF; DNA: TGTGCCAGCTCACCACCCCGACAGAAAGAGACCCAGTACTTC
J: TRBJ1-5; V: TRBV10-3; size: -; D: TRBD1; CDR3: CAISGGTGRGNQPQHF; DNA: TGTGCCATCAGTGGAGGGACAGGGAGAGGCAATCAGCCCCAGCATTTT
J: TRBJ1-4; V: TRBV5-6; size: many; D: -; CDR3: CASSLLVNEKLFF; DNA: TGTGCCAGCAGCTTGCTGGTAAATGAAAAACTGTTTTTT
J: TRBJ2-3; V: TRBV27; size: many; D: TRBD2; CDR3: CASSAGLADLITDTQYF; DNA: TGTGCCAGCAGTGCGGGACTAGCGGACCTAATCACAGATACGCAGTATTTT
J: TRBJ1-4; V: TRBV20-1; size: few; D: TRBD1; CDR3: CSARGQGLATNEKLFF; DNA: TGCAGTGCTAGAGGACAGGGGCTTGCAACTAATGAAAAACTGTTTTTT
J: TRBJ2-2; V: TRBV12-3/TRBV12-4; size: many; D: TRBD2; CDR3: CASSLSGGLTGELFF; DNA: TGTGCCAGCAGTCTAAGCGGGGGGCTCACCGGGGAGCTGTTTTTT
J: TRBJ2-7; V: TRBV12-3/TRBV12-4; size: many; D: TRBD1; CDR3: CASSLTGAYEQYF; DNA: TGTGCCAGCAGTCTGACAGGGGCCTACGAGCAGTACTTC
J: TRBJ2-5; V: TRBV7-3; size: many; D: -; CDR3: CASSPRRGETQYF; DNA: TGTGCCAGCAGCCCCCGGCGGGGAGAGACCCAGTACTTC
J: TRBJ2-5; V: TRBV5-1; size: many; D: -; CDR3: CASSGEADQETQYF; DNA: TGCGCCAGCAGCGGGGAAGCGGACCAAGAGACCCAGTACTTC
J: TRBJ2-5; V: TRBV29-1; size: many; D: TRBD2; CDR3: CSVDGLEGETQYF; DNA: TGCAGCGTTGATGGACTAGAGGGTGAGACCCAGTACTTC
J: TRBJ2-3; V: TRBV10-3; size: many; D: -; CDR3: CAIGPPAPDTQYF; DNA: TGTGCCATCGGACCACCCGCCCCAGATACGCAGTATTTT
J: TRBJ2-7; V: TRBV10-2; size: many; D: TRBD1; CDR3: CASSLDREYEQYF; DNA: TGCGCCAGCAGCTTAGACAGGGAGTACGAGCAGTACTTC
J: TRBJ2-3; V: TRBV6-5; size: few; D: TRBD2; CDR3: CASSYSGLDTDTQYF; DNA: TGTGCCAGCAGTTACTCGGGACTAGATACAGATACGCAGTATTTT
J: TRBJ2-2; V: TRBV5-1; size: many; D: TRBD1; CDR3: CASKGALNTGELFF; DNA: TGCGCCAGCAAGGGGGCCCTGAACACCGGGGAGCTGTTTTTT
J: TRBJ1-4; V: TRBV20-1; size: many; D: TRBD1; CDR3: CRDQGENNEKLFF; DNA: TGCAGGGACCAGGGGGAGAATAATGAAAAACTGTTTTTT
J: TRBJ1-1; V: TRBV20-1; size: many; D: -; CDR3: CSAADRGNTEAFF; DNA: TGCAGTGCTGCGGACAGAGGAAACACTGAAGCTTTCTTT
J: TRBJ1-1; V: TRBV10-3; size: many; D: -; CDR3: CAISETGGPGAFF; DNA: TGTGCCATCAGTGAGACCGGGGGGCCTGGAGCTTTCTTT
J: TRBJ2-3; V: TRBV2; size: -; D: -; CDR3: CASSTTGVGTDTQYF; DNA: TGTGCCAGCAGTACCACCGGGGTAGGCACAGATACGCAGTATTTT
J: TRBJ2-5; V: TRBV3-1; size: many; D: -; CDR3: CASSQEGRRETQYF; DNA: TGTGCCAGCAGCCAAGAGGGAAGGCGGGAGACCCAGTACTTC
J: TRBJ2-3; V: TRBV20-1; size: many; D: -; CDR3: CSDTETSTDTQYF; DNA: TGCAGTGATACGGAAACTAGCACAGATACGCAGTATTTT